These 21 T cell receptor beta chains share one sample of origin, sequenced in a study of T cell clonality in common variable immunodeficiency. Overall study results and limits: Reportedly, TCR beta sequences from common variable immunodeficiency showed fewer deletions and N-nucleotide insertions.

Antigen specificity for these receptors is unknown. Sequencing was performed with immunoSEQ multiplex PCR; in TCRdb, only in-frame clones are kept and a portion is missing. The profile covers fewer than 12,000 clones, none occurring a single time. Sequencing was carried out using peripheral blood mononuclear cells. Receptors were obtained from a human donor with common variable immunodeficiency.

This clone was counted only a few times. From the germline J gene comes the end of the CDR3, since the read stops 3 residues before it. The rearrangement links TRBV7-9 to TRBJ2-5, with D possibly matching TRBD1 (6 bases). V gave up 3 bases and J gave up 4 bases, with 9 bases separating them. CDR3 length equals 13 residues. Germline V lookup: CDR1 SEHNR, CDR2 FQNEAQ (reference sequence). CDR3 in amino acids: CASSFGGGETQYF. CDR3 bases read: TGTGCCAGCAGCTTTGGGGGCGGAGAGACC. Full variable domain (missing parts from reference TRBV7-9 and TRBJ2-5): DTGVSQNPRHKITKRGQNVTFRCDPISEHNRLYWYRQTLGQGPEFLTYFQNEAQLEKSRLLSDRFSAERPKGSFSTLEIQRTEQGDSAMYLCASSFGGGETQYFGPGTRLLVL.

This clone occurred a few times. The sequenced fragment ends 3 residues before the CDR3 boundary, so the rest is inferred from the germline J gene. V is TRBV19 and J is TRBJ2-7; 10 nucleotides align to TRBD1. With V trimmed by 5 bases and J by 5 bases, 15 bases remained unmatched. Looked up from germline, CDR1 is LNHDA and CDR2 is SQIVND (reference sequence). The CDR3 runs 17 residues. The sequenced CDR3 bases are TGTGCCAGTAGTCAACCCAGGCGACAGGGGGCCAAGGACGAG. Its protein is CASSQPRRQGAKDE. The complete CDR3 reads CASSQPRRQGAKDEQYF.

In regard to this clone: The DNA ends 3 residues before the CDR3 does, and the rest of the CDR3 is filled in from the germline J gene. The J gene is TRBJ1-1, the V gene TRBV19, with D maybe TRBD1 (6 bases). The CDR3 loop spans 16 amino acids. CDR1 is LNHDA, CDR2 SQIVND, per germline (reference sequence). V lost 10 bases and J 1 base, leaving 22 bases between the germline ends. The DNA read from the CDR3 is TGTGCCACTACGCCGATTCTAGACAGGCCGAACACTGAA. Its protein product is CATTPILDRPNTE. The full CDR3 protein reads CATTPILDRPNTEAFF.

This clone was detected only a few times. Read sequence stops 3 residues before the CDR3 end, and the germline J gene provides the missing end. The rearrangement links TRBV5-6 to TRBJ1-1, with D maybe TRBD1 (5 bases). The CDR3 is 12 residues long. Germline V gene lookup returns CDR1 SGHDT and CDR2 YYEEEE. The sequenced part of the CDR3 DNA is TGTGCCAGCAGCTTGGGACAGCGCGAA. Amino acid sequence: CASSLGQRE. The whole CDR3 protein is CASSLGQREAFF.

Concerning this clone: The sequence runs out 3 residues before the end of the CDR3; the remainder is reconstructed from the germline J gene. J is TRBJ2-5 and V is TRBV4-2; 12 nucleotides align to TRBD2. V trimming: 1 base; J trimming: 1 base; junction bases outside the gene matches: 1. CDR1 LGHNA and CDR2 YNFKEQ come from the germline V gene. This CDR3 is 16 amino acids long. Here the CDR3 reads CASSQGGLAGQETQYF. CDR3 bases read: TGTGCCAGCAGCCAAGGGGGACTAGCGGGCCAAGAGACC.

This clone was recorded a few times. The read ends 3 residues early relative to the CDR3; the germline J gene fills the gap. The chain couples TRBV7-9 to TRBJ2-7; tentative D call: TRBD1 (5 bases). The V end was cut by 3 bases, the J end by 5 bases, with 17 bases between. The CDR3 spans 15 residues. In germline, CDR1 is SEHNR, CDR2 FQNEAQ (reference sequence). The DNA read from the CDR3 is TGTGCCAGCAGCTTTCAGGGTCTCAGTGTGGACGAG. As protein: CASSFQGLSVDE. The entire CDR3 protein is CASSFQGLSVDEQYF.

This clone has just a few counts. From the germline J gene comes the end of the CDR3, since the read stops 3 residues before it. The chain carries TRBV2 and TRBJ1-3; 9 bases fit TRBD1. Germline values: CDR1 SNHLY, CDR2 FYNNEI. The trim removed 4 bases at V and 0 bases at J, leaving 1 base unmatched. CDR3 size: 15 residues. The CDR3: CASSGTGASGNTIYF. The part of the CDR3 DNA that was read is TGTGCCAGCAGTGGGACAGGGGCCTCTGGAAACACC.

Points on this clone: Read coverage stops 3 residues before the CDR3 terminus; the germline J gene supplies the remainder. This chain connects TRBV7-2 to TRBJ2-5; D not resolved. V lost 2 bases, J lost 2 bases, and 9 bases lay in between. Germline V gene data show CDR1 as SGHTA and CDR2 as FQGNSA. The CDR3 is 14 amino acids. Incomplete CDR3 DNA: TGTGCCAGCAGCTTATCGCGTTGGCAAGAGACC. It is translated as CASSLSRWQET. The CDR3, in full, reads CASSLSRWQETQYF.

Comments on this clone: Sequence at one end of the junction differs from germline and may be a read error. The read stops 3 residues short of the end of the CDR3; the missing end is completed from the germline J gene. The chain carries TRBV7-7 and TRBJ1-1; TRBD1 agrees at 9 bases. Germline lookup yields CDR1 SSHAT and CDR2 FNYEAQ (reference sequence). The CDR3 is 18 residues long. CDR3: CASSSESGTGQLNTEAFF. The sequenced part of the CDR3 DNA is TGTGCTAGCAGCTCAGAATCCGGGACAGGGCAGTTGAACACTGAA.

Points on this clone: The sequenced fragment ends 3 residues before the CDR3 boundary, so the rest is inferred from the germline J gene. J is TRBJ2-1 and V is TRBV20-1; TRBD2 aligns across 10 bases. This CDR3 is 15 amino acids long. CDR1 and CDR2 from the germline V gene are DFQATT and SNEGSKA (reference sequence). J lost 7 bases, V lost 1 base, and 7 bases had no gene match. CDR3 DNA, as far as it was read: TGCAGTGCTAGAGCTAGCGGGAGTTGGGCAAATGAG. Protein: CSARASGSWANE. In full, the CDR3 is CSARASGSWANEQFF.

This clone is categorized as medium-sized. The missing CDR3 end, 3 residues past where the read stops, is filled in from the germline J gene. The V call is TRBV4-1, the J call TRBJ1-6; D gene ambiguous. V dropped 9 bases and J dropped 5 bases, with 14 bases sitting between them. This CDR3 comprises 14 residues. Germline assignment: CDR1 MGHRA and CDR2 YSYEKL. Partial CDR3 DNA: TGCGCCAGTTCCACGTCCTACCATAATTCACCC. It codes for CASSTSYHNSP. The whole CDR3 sequence reads CASSTSYHNSPLHF.

Details on this clone: Read data end 3 residues before the CDR3 end; the end is taken from the germline J gene. The rearrangement uses TRBV20-1 and TRBJ2-7, with TRBD1 matching 7 bases. In germline, CDR1 is DFQATT, CDR2 SNEGSKA (reference sequence). V trimming: 6 bases; J trimming: 4 bases; junction bases outside the gene matches: 9. The CDR3 contains 13 residues. The CDR3 is CSANAPRGYEQYF. Partial CDR3 DNA: TGCAGTGCGAATGCCCCCAGGGGGTACGAG.

Of note for this clone: The read comes to an end 3 residues before the CDR3 does, leaving the germline J gene to fill in the end. This sequence joins TRBV19 and TRBJ2-1; 7 bases agree with TRBD2. The germline gives CDR1 LNHDA, CDR2 SQIVND (reference sequence). The V and J ends lost 6 bases and 0 bases, in that order; junction bases with no gene match: 5. This CDR3 comprises 15 residues. The part of the CDR3 DNA that was read is TGTGCCAGTAGGCCTAGCGGCAGCTCCTACAATGAG. Its translation is CASRPSGSSYNE. The CDR3 reads in full as CASRPSGSSYNEQFF.

This clone is deemed medium-sized (0.01 to 0.1%). The sequenced fragment ends 3 residues before the CDR3 boundary, so the rest is inferred from the germline J gene. The V and J genes are TRBV5-6 and TRBJ2-5; D remains unclear. Trimming cost V 1 base and J 7 bases, with 14 bases left between them. The length of the CDR3 is 14 residues. Per germline, CDR1 SGHDT and CDR2 YYEEEE. CDR3 in amino acids: CASSLLGQLRTQYF. CDR3 DNA, as far as it was read: TGTGCCAGCAGCTTGTTAGGGCAGCTTCGGACC. The full variable domain, completed using reference TRBV5-6 and TRBJ2-5, is DAGVTQSPTHLIKTRGQQVTLRCSPKSGHDTVSWYQQALGQGPQFIFQYYEEEERQRGNFPDRFSGHQFPNYSSELNVNALLLGDSALYLCASSLLGQLRTQYFGPGTRLLVL.

CDR3 amino acids: CASSLGHESNEQFF. The covered CDR3 bases are TGCGCCAGCAGCTTGGGGCACGAGAGTAATGAG. The genes are TRBV5-1 and TRBJ2-1; no firm D call. The read terminates 3 residues before the CDR3 end, so the remaining end is supplied by the germline J gene. This CDR3 has 14 amino acids. Per the germline V gene, CDR1 is SGHRS and CDR2 is YFSETQ. V gave up 0 bases and J gave up 7 bases, with 11 bases separating them.

As concerns this clone: The read ends 3 residues shy of where the CDR3 ends; the end is completed using the germline J gene. The chain couples TRBV7-9 to TRBJ2-3; the D is unclear. Between the trimmed V and J ends, which lost 1 base and 0 bases, there was a span of 5 bases. Germline V CDR1 and CDR2: SEHNR, FQNEAQ (reference sequence). The length of the CDR3 is 14 residues. The CDR3 reads CASSLVQSTDTQYF. The sequenced part of the CDR3 DNA is TGTGCCAGCAGCTTAGTCCAGAGCACAGATACG.

This clone occurred many times. The read terminates 3 residues ahead of where the CDR3 ends, so the germline J gene completes it. The chain couples TRBV7-8 to TRBJ1-1; D unresolved. This CDR3 spans 13 amino acids. Per the germline V gene, CDR1 is SGHVS and CDR2 is FQNEAQ. Trimming removed 2 bases at V and 3 bases at J, with 7 bases between. CDR3 bases read: TGTGCCAGCAGCTTACTCCAGGACACTGAA. Its protein is CASSLLQDTE. The whole CDR3 protein is CASSLLQDTEAFF.

CDR3 amino acids: CASSSSVLGGIRSGNTIYF. The sequenced part of the CDR3 DNA is TGCGCCAGCAGCTCTAGCGTCTTGGGGGGAATTAGATCTGGAAACACC. J is TRBJ1-3 and V is TRBV5-1, with D possibly TRBD1 on 5 matching bases. Sequencing ends 3 residues short of the CDR3 end; the germline J gene provides the rest. This CDR3 contains 19 residues. Trimming took 3 bases from V and 1 from J, leaving 23 bases between them. The germline V gene has CDR1 SGHRS and CDR2 YFSETQ.

Comments on this clone: The CDR3 end is not reached by the read, which stops 3 residues before it; the germline J gene fills it in. The V and J genes are TRBV7-9 and TRBJ2-7; no definite D call. The CDR3 runs to 15 residues. Germline-derived CDR1 and CDR2 are SEHNR and FQNEAQ (reference sequence). V lost 3 bases and J lost 1, with 13 bases in between. The sequenced CDR3 bases are TGTGCCAGCAGCTTCTTGGGCAGATCGTCCTACGAG. The encoded protein is CASSFLGRSSYE. The full CDR3 sequence reads CASSFLGRSSYEQYF.

A note on this clone: From the germline J gene comes the end of the CDR3, since the read stops 3 residues before it. The chain recombines TRBV19 with TRBJ2-1; 13 bases align to TRBD2. The CDR3 spans 15 residues. Trimming removed 5 bases from V and 5 bases from J; junction bases left unmatched: 3. Looked up from germline, CDR1 is LNHDA and CDR2 is SQIVND (reference sequence). Partial CDR3 DNA: TGTGCCAGTAGTCGGACTAGCGGGAGAAACAATGAG. As protein: CASSRTSGRNNE. The CDR3 as a whole reads CASSRTSGRNNEQFF.

This clone occurred a few times. Read sequence stops 3 residues before the CDR3 end, and the germline J gene provides the missing end. This chain joins TRBV30 and TRBJ2-5; TRBD2 agrees at 13 bases. With 3 bases clipped from V and 2 bases from J, the junction kept 0 bases outside the gene matches. Germline V CDR1 and CDR2: GTSNPN, SVGIG (reference sequence). This CDR3 is built from 14 residues. The sequenced CDR3 bases are TGTGCCTGGAGACTAGCGGGAGGGCAAGAGACC. Translating gives CAWRLAGGQET. The entire CDR3 protein is CAWRLAGGQETQYF.